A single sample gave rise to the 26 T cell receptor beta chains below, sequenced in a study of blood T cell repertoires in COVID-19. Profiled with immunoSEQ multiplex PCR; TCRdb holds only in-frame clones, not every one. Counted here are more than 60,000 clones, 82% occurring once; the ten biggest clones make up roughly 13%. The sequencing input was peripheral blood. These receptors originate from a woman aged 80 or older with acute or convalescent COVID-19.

CDR3 DNA: TGTGCCACCAGCAGAGAGGTGGGGGCCCATCAGCCCCAGCATTTT. Encoded protein: CATSREVGAHQPQHF. The chain links TRBV15 to TRBJ1-5; TRBD1 might be the D (6 bases). The CDR3 is 15 amino acids. CDR1 is LNHNV and CDR2 is YYDKDF in the germline V gene (reference sequence). V was shortened by 0 bases and J by 5 bases, with 11 bases between the two germline ends.

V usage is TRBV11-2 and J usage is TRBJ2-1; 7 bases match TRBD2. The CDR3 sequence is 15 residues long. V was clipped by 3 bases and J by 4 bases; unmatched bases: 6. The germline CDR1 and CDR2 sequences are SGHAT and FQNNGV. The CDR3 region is CASSFSAGLYNEQFF. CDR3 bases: TGTGCCAGCAGCTTTTCAGCGGGACTATACAATGAGCAGTTCTTC.

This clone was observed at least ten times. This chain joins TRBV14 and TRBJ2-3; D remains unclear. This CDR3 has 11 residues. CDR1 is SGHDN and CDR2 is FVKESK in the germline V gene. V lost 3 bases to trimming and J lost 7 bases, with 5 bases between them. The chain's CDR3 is CASSQGYTQYF. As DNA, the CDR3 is TGTGCCAGCAGCCAGGGCTATACGCAGTATTTT.

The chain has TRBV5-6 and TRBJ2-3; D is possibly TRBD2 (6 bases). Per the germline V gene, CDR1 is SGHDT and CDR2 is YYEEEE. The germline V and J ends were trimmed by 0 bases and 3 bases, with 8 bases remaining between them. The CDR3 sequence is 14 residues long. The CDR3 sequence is CASSLDRGTDTQYF. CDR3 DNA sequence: TGTGCCAGCAGCTTGGACCGGGGGACAGATACGCAGTATTTT.

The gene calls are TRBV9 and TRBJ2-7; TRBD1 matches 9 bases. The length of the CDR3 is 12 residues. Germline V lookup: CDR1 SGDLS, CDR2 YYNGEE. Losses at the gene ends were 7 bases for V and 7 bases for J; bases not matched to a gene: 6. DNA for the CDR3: TGTGCCAGCGGGACAGGGACGGGTGAGCAGTACTTC. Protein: CASGTGTGEQYF.

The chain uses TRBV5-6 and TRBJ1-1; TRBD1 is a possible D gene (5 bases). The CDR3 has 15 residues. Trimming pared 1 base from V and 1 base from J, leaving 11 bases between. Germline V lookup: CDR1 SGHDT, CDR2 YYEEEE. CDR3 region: CASSLFGGTNTEAFF. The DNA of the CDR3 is TGTGCCAGCAGCTTGTTCGGAGGGACGAACACTGAAGCTTTCTTT.

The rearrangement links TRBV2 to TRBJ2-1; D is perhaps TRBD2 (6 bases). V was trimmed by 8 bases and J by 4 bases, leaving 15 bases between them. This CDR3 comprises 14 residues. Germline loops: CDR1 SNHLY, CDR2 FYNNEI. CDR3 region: CASVLGSGYNEQFF. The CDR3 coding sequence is TGTGCCAGCGTGCTCGGGAGTGGGTACAATGAGCAGTTCTTC.

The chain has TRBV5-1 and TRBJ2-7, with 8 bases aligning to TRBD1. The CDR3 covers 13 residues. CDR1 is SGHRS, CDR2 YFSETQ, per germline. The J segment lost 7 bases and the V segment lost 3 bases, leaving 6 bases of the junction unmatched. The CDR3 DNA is TGCGCCAGCAGCTCGTCCCGGGACAGGGAGCAGTACTTC. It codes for CASSSSRDREQYF.

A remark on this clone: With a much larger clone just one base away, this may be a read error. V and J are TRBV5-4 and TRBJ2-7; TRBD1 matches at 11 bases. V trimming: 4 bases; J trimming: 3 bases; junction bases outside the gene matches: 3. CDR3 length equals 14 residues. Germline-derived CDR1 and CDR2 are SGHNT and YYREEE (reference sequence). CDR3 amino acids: CASSIGTGGYEQYF. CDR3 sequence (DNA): TGTGCCAGCAGCATTGGGACAGGGGGCTACGAGCAGTACTTC.

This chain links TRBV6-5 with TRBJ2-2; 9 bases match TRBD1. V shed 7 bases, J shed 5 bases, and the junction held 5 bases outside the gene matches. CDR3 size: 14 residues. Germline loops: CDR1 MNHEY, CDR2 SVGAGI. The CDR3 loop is CASTSGTGTGELFF. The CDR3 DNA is TGTGCCAGCACCTCCGGGACAGGGACCGGGGAGCTGTTTTTT.

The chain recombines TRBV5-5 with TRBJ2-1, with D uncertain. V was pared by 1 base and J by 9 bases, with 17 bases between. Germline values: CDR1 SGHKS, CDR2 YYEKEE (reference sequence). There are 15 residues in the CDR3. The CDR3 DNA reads TGTGCCAGCAGCTTGCAACAGATTCCTACAAGTGAGCAGTTCTTC. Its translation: CASSLQQIPTSEQFF.

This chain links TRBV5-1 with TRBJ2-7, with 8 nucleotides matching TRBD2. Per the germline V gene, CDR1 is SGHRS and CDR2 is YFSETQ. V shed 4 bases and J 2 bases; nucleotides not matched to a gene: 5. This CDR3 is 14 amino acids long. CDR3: CASSHPGGPYEQYF. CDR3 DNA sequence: TGCGCCAGCAGCCATCCGGGGGGGCCCTACGAGCAGTACTTC. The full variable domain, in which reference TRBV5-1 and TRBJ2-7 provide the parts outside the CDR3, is KAGVTQTPRYLIKTRGQQVTLSCSPISGHRSVSWYQQTPGQGLQFLFEYFSETQRNKGNFPGRFSGRQFSNSRSEMNVSTLELGDSALYLCASSHPGGPYEQYFGPGTRLTVT.

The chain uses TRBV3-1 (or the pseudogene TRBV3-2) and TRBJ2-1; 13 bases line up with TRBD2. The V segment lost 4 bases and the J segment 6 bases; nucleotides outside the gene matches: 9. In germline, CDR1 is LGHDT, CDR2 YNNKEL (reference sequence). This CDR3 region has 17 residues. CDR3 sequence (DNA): TGTGCCAGCAGCCGACGGACTAGCGGGGGAGGGGTCAATGAGCAGTTCTTC. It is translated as CASSRRTSGGGVNEQFF.

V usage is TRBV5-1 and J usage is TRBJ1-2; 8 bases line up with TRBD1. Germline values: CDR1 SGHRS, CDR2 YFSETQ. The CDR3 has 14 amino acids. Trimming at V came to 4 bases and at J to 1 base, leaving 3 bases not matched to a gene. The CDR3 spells CASSTDRGNYGYTF. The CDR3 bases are TGCGCCAGCAGCACCGACAGGGGTAACTATGGCTACACCTTC.

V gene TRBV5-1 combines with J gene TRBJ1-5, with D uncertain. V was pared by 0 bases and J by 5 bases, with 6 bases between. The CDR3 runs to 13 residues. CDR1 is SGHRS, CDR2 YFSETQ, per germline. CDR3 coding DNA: TGCGCCAGCAGCTTGGACGGGTATCAGCCCCAGCATTTT. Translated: CASSLDGYQPQHF.

This CDR3 reads CASTPGGTSTDTQYF. The CDR3 region has the DNA TGTGCCAGCACCCCGGGAGGGACTAGCACAGATACGCAGTATTTT. J is TRBJ2-3 and V is TRBV7-2, with 8 positions matching TRBD2. The CDR3 contains 15 residues. Germline trimming cut 7 bases from V and 0 bases from J; bases unmatched to any gene: 6. The germline V gene has CDR1 SGHTA and CDR2 FQGNSA.

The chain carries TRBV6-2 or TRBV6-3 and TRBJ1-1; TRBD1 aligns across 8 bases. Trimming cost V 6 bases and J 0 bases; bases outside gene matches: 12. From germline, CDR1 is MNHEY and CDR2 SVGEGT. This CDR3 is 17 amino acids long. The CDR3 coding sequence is TGTGCCAGCAGCTTTTGGCCCTGGACAGGGATGAACACTGAAGCTTTCTTT. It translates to CASSFWPWTGMNTEAFF.

The CDR3 nucleotides read TGTGCCAGTAGTATTGGTGGGCTTACGAACACCGGGGAGCTGTTTTTT. As protein: CASSIGGLTNTGELFF. The chain recombines TRBV19 with TRBJ2-2; D not certain. The ends were cut back, 3 bases at V and 0 bases at J, with 11 bases in the middle. This CDR3 is built from 16 residues. Germline V CDR1 and CDR2: LNHDA, SQIVND (reference sequence).

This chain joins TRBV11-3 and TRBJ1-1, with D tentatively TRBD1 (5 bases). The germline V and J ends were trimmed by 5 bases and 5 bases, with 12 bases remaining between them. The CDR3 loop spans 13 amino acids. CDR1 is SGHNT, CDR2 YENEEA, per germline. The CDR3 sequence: CASSPPGDTEAFF. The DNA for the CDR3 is TGTGCCAGCAGCCCACCGGGGGATACTGAAGCTTTCTTT.

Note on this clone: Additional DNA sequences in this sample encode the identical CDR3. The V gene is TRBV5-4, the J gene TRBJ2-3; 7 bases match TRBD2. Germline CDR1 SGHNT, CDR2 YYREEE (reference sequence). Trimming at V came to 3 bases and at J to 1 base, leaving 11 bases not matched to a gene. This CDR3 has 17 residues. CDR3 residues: CASSSPVSGSGTDTQYF. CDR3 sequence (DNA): TGTGCCAGCAGCTCCCCGGTTAGCGGGTCCGGCACAGATACGCAGTATTTT.

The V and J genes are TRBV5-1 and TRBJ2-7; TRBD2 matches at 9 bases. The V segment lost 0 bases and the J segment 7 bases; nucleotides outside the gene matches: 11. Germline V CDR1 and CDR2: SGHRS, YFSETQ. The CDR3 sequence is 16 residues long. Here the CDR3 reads CASSLGGLAGLEEQYF. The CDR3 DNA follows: TGCGCCAGCAGCTTGGGGGGCCTAGCGGGATTGGAAGAGCAGTACTTC.

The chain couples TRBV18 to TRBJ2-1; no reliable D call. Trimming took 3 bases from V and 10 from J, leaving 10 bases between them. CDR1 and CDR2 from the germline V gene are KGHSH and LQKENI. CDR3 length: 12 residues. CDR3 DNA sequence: TGTGCCAGCTCACCCGCGGAGCGAGAGCAGTTCTTC. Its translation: CASSPAEREQFF.

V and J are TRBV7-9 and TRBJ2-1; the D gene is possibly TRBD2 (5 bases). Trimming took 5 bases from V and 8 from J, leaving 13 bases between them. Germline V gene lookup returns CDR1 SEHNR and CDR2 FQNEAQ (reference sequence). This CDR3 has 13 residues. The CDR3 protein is CASSVDSRDEQFF. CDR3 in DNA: TGTGCCAGCAGCGTGGACTCGAGGGATGAGCAGTTCTTC.

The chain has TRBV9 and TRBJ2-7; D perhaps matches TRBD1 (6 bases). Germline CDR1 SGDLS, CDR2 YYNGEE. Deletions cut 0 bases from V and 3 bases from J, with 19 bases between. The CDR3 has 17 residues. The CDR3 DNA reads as TGTGCCAGCAGCGTAGGCGACCTGGACAGATATGGCTACGAGCAGTACTTC. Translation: CASSVGDLDRYGYEQYF. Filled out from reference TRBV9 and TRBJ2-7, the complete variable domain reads DSGVTQTPKHLITATGQRVTLRCSPRSGDLSVYWYQQSLDQGLQFLIQYYNGEERAKGNILERFSAQQFPDLHSELNLSSLELGDSALYFCASSVGDLDRYGYEQYFGPGTRLTVT.

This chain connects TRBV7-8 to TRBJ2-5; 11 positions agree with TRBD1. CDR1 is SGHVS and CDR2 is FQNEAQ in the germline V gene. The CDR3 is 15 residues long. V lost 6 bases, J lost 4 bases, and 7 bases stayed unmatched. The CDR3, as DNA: TGTGCCAGCAGTCAGGACAGGGGGCTAGGAGAGACCCAGTACTTC. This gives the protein CASSQDRGLGETQYF. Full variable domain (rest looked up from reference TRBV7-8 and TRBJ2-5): GAGVSQSPRYKVAKRGQDVALRCDPISGHVSLFWYQQALGQGPEFLTYFQNEAQLDKSGLPSDRFFAERPEGSVSTLKIQRTQQEDSAVYLCASSQDRGLGETQYFGPGTRLLVL.

CDR3 protein: CASSLTGSGRTNYGYTF. The CDR3 bases are TGTGCCAGCAGTTTAACGGGGTCGGGTAGGACTAACTATGGCTACACCTTC. The rearrangement joins TRBV27 to TRBJ1-2; D uncertain. The V gene's germline CDR1 is MNHEY and CDR2 SMNVEV (reference sequence). The V end was cut by 2 bases, the J end by 0 bases, with 16 bases between. The CDR3 totals 17 residues.